A single T cell receptor beta chain is shown here with its context. As yet, its antigen is unknown. This entry belongs to a study of lymphopenia after photon versus proton radiotherapy. General observations from the study: After the lymphocyte nadir, photon-treated repertoires showed oligoclonal expansion, especially of CD8+ Temra cells. Survival link was tested only in deceased patients; proton benefit remains a possibility.

Clones were sequenced by immunoSEQ multiplex PCR, and TCRdb holds only the in-frame ones, with some missing. The data hold around 23,000 clones, with 80% to 90% observed a single time. Looked up from germline, CDR1 is LGHNA and CDR2 is YSLEER. The germline V and J ends were trimmed by 0 bases and 4 bases, with 13 bases remaining between them. This CDR3 comprises 15 residues. The clonotype was recovered from a man aged 45-65 years with gastric cancer. The V call is TRBV4-3, the J call TRBJ2-7; D remains ambiguous. Material: peripheral blood, obtained from a patient treated with photon-based radiotherapy. Written as DNA, the CDR3 is TGCGCCAGCAGCCAAGATATGGAAGGGCCATACGAGCAGTACTTC. Translating it yields CASSQDMEGPYEQYF.